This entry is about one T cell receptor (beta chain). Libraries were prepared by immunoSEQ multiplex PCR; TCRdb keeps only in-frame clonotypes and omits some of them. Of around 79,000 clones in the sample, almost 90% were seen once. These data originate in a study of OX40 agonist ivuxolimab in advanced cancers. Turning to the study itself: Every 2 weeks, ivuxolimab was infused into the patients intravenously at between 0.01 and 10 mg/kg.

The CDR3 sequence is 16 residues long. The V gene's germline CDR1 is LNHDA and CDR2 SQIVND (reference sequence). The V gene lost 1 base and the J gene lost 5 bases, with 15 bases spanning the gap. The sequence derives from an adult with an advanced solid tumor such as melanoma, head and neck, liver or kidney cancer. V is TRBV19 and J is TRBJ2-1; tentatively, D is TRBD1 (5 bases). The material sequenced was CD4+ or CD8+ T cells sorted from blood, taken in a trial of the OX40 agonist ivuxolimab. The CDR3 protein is CASSIGSQGRHNEQFF. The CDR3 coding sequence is TGTGCCAGTAGTATAGGTAGCCAGGGTAGACACAATGAGCAGTTCTTC.